The entry below gives a single T cell receptor (beta chain) sequence along with its context. V was pared by 6 bases and J by 0 bases, with 14 bases between. The germline V gene encodes CDR1 MDHEN and CDR2 SYDVKM. The CDR3 extends over 16 amino acids. The sample is drawn from a study of cytomegalovirus exposure and HLA in healthy donors. PCR involved 60 Vbeta and 13 Jbeta primers. Produced via immunoSEQ multiplex PCR; TCRdb's table is partial and in-frame only. The profile shows 120,000 or so clones, 60% to 80% of them singletons. The V gene is TRBV28, the J gene TRBJ2-2; D not certain. Sequencing was carried out using PBMCs. This receptor was taken from a man aged 50 to 60 in good health and CMV-seropositive. CDR3: CASSQRPTANTGELFF. CDR3 bases: TGTGCCAGCAGCCAACGCCCTACAGCGAACACCGGGGAGCTGTTTTTT. Full variable domain (missing parts from reference TRBV28 and TRBJ2-2): DVKVTQSSRYLVKRTGEKVFLECVQDMDHENMFWYRQDPGLGLRLIYFSYDVKMKEKGDIPEGYSVSREKKERFSLILESASTNQTSMYLCASSQRPTANTGELFFGEGSRLTVL.